This T cell receptor (beta chain) was found in a study of glioma-infiltrating T cells. Using RNA template, CDR3s of TCR alpha and beta were amplified with iRepertoire arm-PCR. TCRdb reprocessed the multiplex PCR reads via MiXCR and lists one record per CDR3 protein. The table lists about 94,000 distinct CDR3 sequences, around 23% of them singletons. In its sample, this clonotype was seen many times. Its antigen is not identified. Germline V gene sequence: CDR1 DFQATT, CDR2 SNEGSKA (reference sequence). This CDR3 is built from 12 residues. V was cut by 7 bases and J by 3 bases, with 13 bases left in between. Study-wide findings and caveats: Above-expected tissue-blood divergence occurred in all gliomas, most in low-grade ones. CDR3 overlap between tissue and blood was very small.

Input material: glioma tissue, nonneoplastic brain tissue, or PBMCs (not recorded which). This sequence was found in a human donor with low-grade glioma or glioblastoma, undergoing nonglioma brain surgery, or in good health (not recorded which). This chain joins TRBV20-1 and TRBJ2-7; D remains unclear. The CDR3 nucleotides are TGCAGTGTCACGGACCATCTCTACGAGCAGTACTTC. This translates into CSVTDHLYEQYF.